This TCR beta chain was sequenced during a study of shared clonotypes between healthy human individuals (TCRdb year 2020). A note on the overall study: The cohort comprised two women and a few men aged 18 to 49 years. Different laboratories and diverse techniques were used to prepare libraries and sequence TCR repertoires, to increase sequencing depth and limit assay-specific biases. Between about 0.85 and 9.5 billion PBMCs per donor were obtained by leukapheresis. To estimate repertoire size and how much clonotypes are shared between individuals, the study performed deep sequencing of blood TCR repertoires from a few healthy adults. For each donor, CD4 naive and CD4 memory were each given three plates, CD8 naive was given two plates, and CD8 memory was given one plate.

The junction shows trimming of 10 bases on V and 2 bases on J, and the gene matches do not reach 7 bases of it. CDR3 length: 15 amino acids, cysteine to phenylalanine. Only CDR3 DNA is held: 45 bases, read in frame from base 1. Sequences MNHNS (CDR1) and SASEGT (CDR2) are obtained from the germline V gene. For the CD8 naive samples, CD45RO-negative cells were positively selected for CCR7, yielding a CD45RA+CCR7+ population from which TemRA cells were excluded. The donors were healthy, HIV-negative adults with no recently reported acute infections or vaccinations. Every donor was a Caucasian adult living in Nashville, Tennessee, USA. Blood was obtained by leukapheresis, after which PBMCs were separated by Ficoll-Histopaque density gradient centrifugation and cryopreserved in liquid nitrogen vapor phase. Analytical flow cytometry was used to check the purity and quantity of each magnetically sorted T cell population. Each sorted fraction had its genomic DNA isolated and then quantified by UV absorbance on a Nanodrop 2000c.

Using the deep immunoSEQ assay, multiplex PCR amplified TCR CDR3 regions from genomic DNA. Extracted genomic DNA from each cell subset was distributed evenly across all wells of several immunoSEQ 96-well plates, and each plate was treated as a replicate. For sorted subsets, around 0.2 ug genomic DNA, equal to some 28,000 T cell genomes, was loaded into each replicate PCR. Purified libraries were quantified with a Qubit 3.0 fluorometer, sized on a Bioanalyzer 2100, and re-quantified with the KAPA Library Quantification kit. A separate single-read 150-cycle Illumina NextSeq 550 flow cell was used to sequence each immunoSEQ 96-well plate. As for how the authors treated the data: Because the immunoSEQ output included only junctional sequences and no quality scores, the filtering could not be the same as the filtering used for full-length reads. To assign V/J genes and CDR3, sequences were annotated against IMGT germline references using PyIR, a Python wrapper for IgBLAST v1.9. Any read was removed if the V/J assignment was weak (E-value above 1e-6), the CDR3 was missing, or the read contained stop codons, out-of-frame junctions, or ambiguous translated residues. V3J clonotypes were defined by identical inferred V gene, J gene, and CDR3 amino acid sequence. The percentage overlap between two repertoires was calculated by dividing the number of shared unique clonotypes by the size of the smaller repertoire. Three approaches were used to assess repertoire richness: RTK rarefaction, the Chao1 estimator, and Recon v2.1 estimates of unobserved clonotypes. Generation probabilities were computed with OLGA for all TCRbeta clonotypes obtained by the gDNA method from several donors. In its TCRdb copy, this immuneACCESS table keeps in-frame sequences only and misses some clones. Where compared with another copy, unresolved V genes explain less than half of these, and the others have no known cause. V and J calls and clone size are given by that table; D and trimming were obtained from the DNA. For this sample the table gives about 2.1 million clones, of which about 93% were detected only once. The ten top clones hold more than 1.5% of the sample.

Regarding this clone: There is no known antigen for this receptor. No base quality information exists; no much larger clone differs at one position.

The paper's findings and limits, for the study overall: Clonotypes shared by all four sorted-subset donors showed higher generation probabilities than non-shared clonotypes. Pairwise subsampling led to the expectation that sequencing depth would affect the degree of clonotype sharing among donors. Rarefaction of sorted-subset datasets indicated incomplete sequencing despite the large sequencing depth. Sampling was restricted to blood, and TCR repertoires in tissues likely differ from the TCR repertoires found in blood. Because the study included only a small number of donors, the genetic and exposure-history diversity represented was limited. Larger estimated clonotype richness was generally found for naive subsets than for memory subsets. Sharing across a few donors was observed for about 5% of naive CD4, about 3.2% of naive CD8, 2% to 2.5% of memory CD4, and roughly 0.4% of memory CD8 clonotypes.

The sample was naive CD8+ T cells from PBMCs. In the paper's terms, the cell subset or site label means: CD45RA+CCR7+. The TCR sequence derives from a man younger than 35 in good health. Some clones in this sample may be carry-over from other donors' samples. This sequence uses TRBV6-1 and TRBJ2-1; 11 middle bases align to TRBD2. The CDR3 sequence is CATLTTSGTYNEQFF. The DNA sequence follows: TGTGCCACCCTGACGACTAGCGGGACCTACAATGAGCAGTTCTTC.